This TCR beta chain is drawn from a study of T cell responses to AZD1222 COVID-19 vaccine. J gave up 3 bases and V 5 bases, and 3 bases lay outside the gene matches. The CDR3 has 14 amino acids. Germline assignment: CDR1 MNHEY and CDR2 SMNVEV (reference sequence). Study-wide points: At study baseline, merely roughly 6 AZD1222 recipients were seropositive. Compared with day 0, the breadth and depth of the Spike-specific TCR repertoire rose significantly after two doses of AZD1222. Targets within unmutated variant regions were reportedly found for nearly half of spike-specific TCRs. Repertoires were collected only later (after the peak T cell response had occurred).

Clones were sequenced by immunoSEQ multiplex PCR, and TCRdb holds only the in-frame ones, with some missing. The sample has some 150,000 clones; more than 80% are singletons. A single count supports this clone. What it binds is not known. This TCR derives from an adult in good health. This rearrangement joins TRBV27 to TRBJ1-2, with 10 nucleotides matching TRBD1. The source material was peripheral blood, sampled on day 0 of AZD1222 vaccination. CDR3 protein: CASSPGTGDYGYTF. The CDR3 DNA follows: TGTGCCAGCAGTCCCGGGACAGGGGACTATGGCTACACCTTC.